This TCR beta chain came from a study of T cell responses to AZD1222 COVID-19 vaccine. Regarding the study as a whole: Clonal diversity may have been underestimated, and the donors were mostly white British, with more females than males.

For this clone: Its specificity is not known.

Germline CDR1 is KGHDR and CDR2 is SFDVKD. V lost 4 bases and J 0 bases, leaving 5 bases between the germline ends. The CDR3 is 14 amino acids. Method: immunoSEQ multiplex PCR; TCRdb's copy keeps in-frame clones and lacks some. The data contain 120,000 to 150,000 clones, about 90% of them singletons. Specimen: peripheral blood, collected 28 days after the second AZD1222 dose. The chain combines TRBV24-1 with TRBJ2-2; D not certain. This sequence originates from an adult who received the AZD1222 COVID-19 vaccine. CDR3 sequence (DNA): TGTGCCACCAGTGAAGGGTCGAACACCGGGGAGCTGTTTTTT. Amino acids: CATSEGSNTGELFF.